This is a list of T cell receptor beta chains from one sample in a study of T-cell reconstitution after alpha-beta-depleted transplantation in children. TCRdb analysed the PCR reads with MiXCR anew, one entry per CDR3 protein. This sample has around 370,000 distinct CDR3 sequences, with 16% found just once. Material: PBMCs, mostly from graft donor cells, obtained 360 days after TCRalphabeta/CD19-depleted stem cell transplant. These receptors all come from a male patient between 2 and 15 years old who had a stem cell transplant for acute lymphoblastic leukemia, so the T cells may come from the graft donor. CDR3s include the opening cysteine and the closing phenylalanine or tryptophan. The D gene is left open where the match is weak. Clone size is stated in some rows and not others, as once, few, many or a class when expanded.

v_gene	abundance	j_gene	d_gene	CDR3nt	CDR3aa
TRBV10-3	once	TRBJ2-7	-	TGTGCCATCAGTTTTCTTCAGGGGCGCGACGAGCAGTACTTC	CAISFLQGRDEQYF
TRBV29-1	few	TRBJ1-2	-	TGCAGCGTTGAAGTCGGATATGGCTACACCTTC	CSVEVGYGYTF
TRBV4-3	-	TRBJ1-4	TRBD1	TGCGCCAGCAGCCAAGAAGTGGCCGGGACAGTTAATGAAAAACTGTTTTTT	CASSQEVAGTVNEKLFF
TRBV29-1	many	TRBJ2-1	-	TGCAGCGTACTTGGACCGAGCTCCTACAATGAGCAGTTCTTC	CSVLGPSSYNEQFF
TRBV29-1	few	TRBJ1-1	-	TGCAGCGTGGTCGCGTTCGGGATTCGGAAGGGCACTGAAGCTTTCTTT	CSVVAFGIRKGTEAFF
TRBV7-2	many	TRBJ2-5	TRBD2	TGTGCCAGCACCCTACTAGCGGAGACCCAGTACTTC	CASTLLAETQYF
TRBV9	few	TRBJ2-2	TRBD2	TGTGCCAGCAGCGTAGACGTGGGAGGGTACTCCGGGGAGCTGTTTTTT	CASSVDVGGYSGELFF
TRBV20-1	-	TRBJ1-6	TRBD1	TGCAGTGCGCCGGGACAGGGGAATAATTCACCCCTCCACTTT	CSAPGQGNNSPLHF
TRBV4-1	many	TRBJ2-2	TRBD1	TGCGCCAGCAGCCTTTGGACAGGGGCGAACACCGGGGAGCTGTTTTTT	CASSLWTGANTGELFF
TRBV20-1	few	TRBJ2-7	-	TGCAGTGCTCCCCTTTTCGGGAGCGCCCCTCTGGACGAGCAGTACTTC	CSAPLFGSAPLDEQYF
TRBV10-3	few	TRBJ2-7	TRBD1	TGTGCCATCAGCGACATCGGTCGACAGGGGCCCTACGAGCAGTACTTC	CAISDIGRQGPYEQYF
TRBV29-1	-	TRBJ2-1	-	TGCAGCGTTCCGCGGGTTGGCAATGAGCAGTTCTTC	CSVPRVGNEQFF
TRBV5-1	-	TRBJ1-1	-	TGCGCCAGCAGCTTGAGTAGCGACCAGCGGGCTTTCTTT	CASSLSSDQRAFF
TRBV4-1	many	TRBJ2-3	TRBD2	TGCGCCAGCAGCCACCTGCCCGAACTAGCGCCTTACACAGATACGCAGTATTTT	CASSHLPELAPYTDTQYF
TRBV3-1	few	TRBJ2-7	TRBD2	TGTGCCAGCAGCCAAGGGGGGGGACGCTACAAGCAGTACTTC	CASSQGGGRYKQYF
TRBV4-1	-	TRBJ1-4	TRBD1	TGCGCCAGCAGCCAAGTGGGGACAGGGTTCGAAAAACTGTTTTTT	CASSQVGTGFEKLFF
TRBV28	many	TRBJ2-3	-	TGTGCCAGCAGGGAATTAAGCACAGATACGCAGTATTTT	CASRELSTDTQYF
TRBV4-1	-	TRBJ2-3	-	TGCGCCAGCAGCCAAGTTAGGTCTGATACGCAGTATTTT	CASSQVRSDTQYF
TRBV7-2	-	TRBJ2-2	TRBD2	TGTGCCAGCATCGCGACTAGCGGGAGCACCGGGGAGCTGTTTTTT	CASIATSGSTGELFF
TRBV18	-	TRBJ2-5	TRBD1	TGTGCCAGCTCTTCGACAGGGGCGGTGCAAGAGACCCAGTACTTC	CASSSTGAVQETQYF
TRBV20-1	-	TRBJ2-7	TRBD1	TGCAGTGCCATAACCTTGGGACAGACCTACGAGCAGTACTTC	CSAITLGQTYEQYF
TRBV4-3	many	TRBJ2-2	TRBD2	TGCGCCAGCAGCCAAGGGACTAGCGGGATAACGAACACCGGGGAGCTGTTTTTT	CASSQGTSGITNTGELFF
TRBV29-1	few	TRBJ2-5	-	TGCAGCGTTGGAACAGGGAGTCGAGAGACCCAGTACTTC	CSVGTGSRETQYF
TRBV3-1	few	TRBJ2-1	-	TGTGCCAGCAGCCTGACTGTCAATGAGCAGTTCTTC	CASSLTVNEQFF
TRBV5-6	-	TRBJ1-6	TRBD1	TGTGCCAGCAGCATGGGACAGGGTACGGCACCCCTCCACTTT	CASSMGQGTAPLHF
TRBV3-1	-	TRBJ2-1	-	TGTGCCAGCAGCCAAGCCCTTACCACATCCCTCAATGAGCAGTTCTTC	CASSQALTTSLNEQFF
TRBV5-1	few	TRBJ2-7	TRBD2	TGCGCCAGCAGCTTGGGTAGCTTTGGGCTAGCGGGAGGACAAGGGAACGAGCAGTACTTC	CASSLGSFGLAGGQGNEQYF
TRBV5-1	few	TRBJ2-5	-	TGCGCCAGCAGCATGACAGCCATCCAAGAGACCCAGTACTTC	CASSMTAIQETQYF
TRBV14	-	TRBJ2-1	-	TGTGCCAGCAGCCAGCTCCTAGAGGTGGGCAATGAGCAGTTCTTC	CASSQLLEVGNEQFF
TRBV20-1	few	TRBJ2-5	-	TGCAGTGCTCCACAGGGAAGCGAGACCCAGTACTTC	CSAPQGSETQYF
TRBV5-1	many	TRBJ2-4	TRBD1	TGCGCCAGCAGCAAGACAGGGGGCCAGAGACTAGCCAAAAACATTCAGTACTTC	CASSKTGGQRLAKNIQYF
TRBV30	-	TRBJ2-5	TRBD2	TGTGCCTGGAGTGTAAGGCTAGCGGGACTCCAAGAGACCCAGTACTTC	CAWSVRLAGLQETQYF
TRBV10-3	few	TRBJ2-7	TRBD1	TGTGCCACTGGGTGGACAGGGGAAGCCTACGAGCAGTACTTC	CATGWTGEAYEQYF